This T cell receptor beta chain stems from a study of shared clonotypes between healthy human individuals. Overall study context: Each donor contributed plates that comprised three CD4 naive, three CD4 memory, two CD8 naive and one CD8 memory.

Splitting of each subset's genomic DNA was done evenly across several immunoSEQ plates. The protocol was immunoSEQ multiplex PCR, while the TCRdb copy is restricted to in-frame clones and leaves out a portion. The sample has over 2,000,000 clones; over 85% are singletons. Study observations and caveats: Compared with memory subsets, naive subsets generally had larger estimated richness.

Naive-designated CD8 cells lacked CD45RO, were positively enriched for CCR7, and omitted terminally differentiated effector memory CD45RA+ cells. This clone has just one count. Antigen specificity is unknown. The sample holds other DNA sequences that translate to the same CDR3. The clonotype originates from a young man in good health. Some clones in this sample may be carry-over from other donors' samples. The sample comprised naive CD8+ T cells from PBMCs.

The DNA for the CDR3 is TGTGCCAGCAGTCCGACTAGCGGGAGCTACGAGCAGTACTTC. This sequence encodes CASSPTSGSYEQYF. The chain couples TRBV6-4 to TRBJ2-7; 12 positions agree with TRBD2. CDR1 is MRHNA and CDR2 is SNTAGT in the germline V gene. With 5 bases clipped from V and 3 bases from J, the junction kept 2 bases outside the gene matches. The CDR3 runs to 14 residues.